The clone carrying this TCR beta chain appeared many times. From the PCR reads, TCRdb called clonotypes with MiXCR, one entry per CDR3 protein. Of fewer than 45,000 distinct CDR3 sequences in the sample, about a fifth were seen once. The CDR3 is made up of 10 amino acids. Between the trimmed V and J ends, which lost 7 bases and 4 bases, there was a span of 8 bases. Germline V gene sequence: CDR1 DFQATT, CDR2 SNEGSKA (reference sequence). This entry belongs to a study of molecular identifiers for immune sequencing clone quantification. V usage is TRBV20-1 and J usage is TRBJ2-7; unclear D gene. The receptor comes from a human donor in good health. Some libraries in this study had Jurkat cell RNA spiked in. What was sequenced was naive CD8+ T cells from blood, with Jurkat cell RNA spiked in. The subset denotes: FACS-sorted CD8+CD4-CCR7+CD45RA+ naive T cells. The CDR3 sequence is CSVANYEQYF. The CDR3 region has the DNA TGCAGTGTGGCCAATTACGAGCAGTACTTC.